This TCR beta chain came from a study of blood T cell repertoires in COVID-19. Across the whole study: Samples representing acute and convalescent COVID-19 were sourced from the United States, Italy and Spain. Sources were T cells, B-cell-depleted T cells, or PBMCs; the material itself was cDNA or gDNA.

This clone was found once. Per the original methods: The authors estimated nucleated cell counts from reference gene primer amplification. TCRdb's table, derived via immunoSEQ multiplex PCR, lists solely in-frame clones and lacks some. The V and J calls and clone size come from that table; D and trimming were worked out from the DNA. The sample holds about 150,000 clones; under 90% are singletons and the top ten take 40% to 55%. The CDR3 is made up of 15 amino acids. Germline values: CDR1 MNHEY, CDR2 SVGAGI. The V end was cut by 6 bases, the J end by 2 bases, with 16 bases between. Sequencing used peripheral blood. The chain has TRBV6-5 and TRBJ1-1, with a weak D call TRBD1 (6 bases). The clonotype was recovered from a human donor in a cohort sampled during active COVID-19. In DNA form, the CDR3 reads TGTGCCAGCAGAAAACTTCAGGGGACCAACACTGAAGCTTTCTTT. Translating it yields CASRKLQGTNTEAFF.